Listed below are T cell receptor beta chains from one sample, sequenced in a study of cytomegalovirus exposure and HLA in healthy donors. The protocol was immunoSEQ multiplex PCR, while the TCRdb copy is restricted to in-frame clones and leaves out a portion. Counted here are roughly 150,000 clones, 81% occurring once; the ten biggest clones make up 1.3%. Sequences were obtained from PBMCs. The receptors come from a man in his forties or fifties in good health and CMV-seropositive. Both conserved end residues are trimmed from each CDR3. A clone size is listed for some rows: how often the clone was seen (once, few, many), or a class if it is expanded.

V	size	J	CDR3
TRBV6-1	NA	TRBJ2-1	ATDLGGNEQF
TRBV7-2	NA	TRBJ2-5	ASSPGRGAGKTQY
TRBV11-2	NA	TRBJ2-3	ASSFYRSSTDTQY
TRBV11-3	NA	TRBJ2-1	ASSTRQGGRNEQF
TRBV30	once	TRBJ1-5	AWSVGWQVSNQPQH
TRBV30	once	TRBJ2-3	AWSIGGSTDTQY
TRBV12-5	NA	TRBJ1-2	ASGLGQGGGYT
TRBV15	NA	TRBJ2-7	ATSRGIGDPYEQY
TRBV11-2	NA	TRBJ2-2	ASSVDRVSGELF
TRBV6-6	few	TRBJ2-3	ASSYGTSDDTQY
TRBV11-1	NA	TRBJ1-1	ASSFRGATNEAF
TRBV6-5	NA	TRBJ2-3	ASSPGTSGSDTQY
TRBV9	NA	TRBJ2-2	ASSVPGANTGELF
TRBV2	NA	TRBJ1-3	ASSTQGGGNTIY
TRBV6-5	once	TRBJ1-5	ASSFRGVRQPQH
TRBV5-1	NA	TRBJ1-2	ASSLSGGAGYT
TRBV7-9	NA	TRBJ2-5	ASSLSGQETQY
TRBV25-1	NA	TRBJ2-5	ASSADRGRKTQY
TRBV28	NA	TRBJ1-5	ASSPEAGQPQH
TRBV7-9	NA	TRBJ2-5	ASSPPFRQGETQY
TRBV7-3	NA	TRBJ2-5	ASSQQGAGTQY
TRBV30	once	TRBJ2-1	AWSVQGGRSYNEQF
TRBV15	NA	TRBJ1-6	ATSRDGGHSNSPLH
TRBV28	NA	TRBJ1-5	ASRRSNQPQH
TRBV6-4	NA	TRBJ1-4	ASSDLQGDEKLF
TRBV7-2	NA	TRBJ2-1	ASSLLSIEQF
TRBV30	few	TRBJ2-1	ARRLAGGSYNEQF
TRBV7-8	NA	TRBJ2-7	ASSLAAGQSGKAYEQY